This TCR beta chain derives from a study of CD8+ T cells in alopecia areata. Study-wide background: Patients took tofacitinib for 6 to 18 months, followed by 6 drug-free months.

After isolation, RNA underwent reverse transcription to generate cDNA as the sequencing template. Only in-frame clones appear in the TCRdb table, and some are missing; sequencing was by immunoSEQ multiplex PCR. Here the sample spans about 180,000 clones, 67% being singletons. The sequenced sample was CD8+ T cells sorted from blood, obtained at week 0. The TCR comes from a human donor with alopecia areata.

CDR3 DNA sequence: TGTGCCAGCAGCAGTTCCCACGAGCAGTACTTC. Translated, it gives CASSSSHEQYF. The V gene is TRBV7-9, the J gene TRBJ2-7, with D hard to call. CDR1 and CDR2 (germline): SEHNR, FQNEAQ (reference sequence). V lost 5 bases to trimming and J lost 5 bases, with 7 bases between them. CDR3 length: 11 residues.